This TCR beta chain was captured by sequencing in a study of T cell changes during pregnancy in multiple sclerosis. This clone was detected once. This CDR3 comprises 14 residues. Germline CDR1 is SGDLS and CDR2 is YYNGEE. V lost 4 bases and J lost 5; bases outside the gene matches: 5. The method was immunoSEQ multiplex PCR; TCRdb's version includes in-frame clones alone and lacks a portion of them. The sample records about 72,000 clones, about nine tenths being singletons. The chain is built from TRBV9 and TRBJ2-5; 10 bases are a match to TRBD1. The source of this sequence is a female donor in good health, enrolled as a control in a pregnancy study. The sample was peripheral blood, taken in the third trimester of pregnancy. For the CDR3, the DNA is TGTGCCAGCAGCTTGGGACAGGGGAGGGAGACCCAGTACTTC. This encodes CASSLGQGRETQYF.